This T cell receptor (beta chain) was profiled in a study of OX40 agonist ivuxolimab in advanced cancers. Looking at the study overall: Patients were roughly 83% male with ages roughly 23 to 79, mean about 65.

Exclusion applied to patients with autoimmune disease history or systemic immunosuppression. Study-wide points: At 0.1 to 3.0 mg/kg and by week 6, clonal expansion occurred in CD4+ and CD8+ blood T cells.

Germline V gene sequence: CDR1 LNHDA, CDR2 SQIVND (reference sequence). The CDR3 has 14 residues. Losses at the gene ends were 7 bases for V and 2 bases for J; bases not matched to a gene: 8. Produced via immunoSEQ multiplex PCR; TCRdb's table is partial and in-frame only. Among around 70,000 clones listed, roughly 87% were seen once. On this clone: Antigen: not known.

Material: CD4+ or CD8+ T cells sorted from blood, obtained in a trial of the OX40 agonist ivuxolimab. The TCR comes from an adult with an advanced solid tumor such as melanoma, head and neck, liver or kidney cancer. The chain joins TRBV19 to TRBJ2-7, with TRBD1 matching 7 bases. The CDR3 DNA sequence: TGTGCCAGTATCTCACAGGGGCCGCCCTACGAGCAGTACTTC. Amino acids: CASISQGPPYEQYF.